These T cell receptor beta chains were read from a single sample in a study of cytomegalovirus exposure and HLA in healthy donors. The repertoire was sequenced with immunoSEQ multiplex PCR; TCRdb's copy has only in-frame clones and lacks some. Among some 250,000 clones, about 81% were seen once, and the ten largest hold around 8.6%. Sequenced: PBMCs. The receptor set was obtained from a woman aged 60-75 years in good health and CMV-seropositive. CDR3s include the opening cysteine and the closing phenylalanine or tryptophan. The D gene is left open where the match is weak. Size is stated for part of the rows, as once, few or many counts, or as a class when the clone is expanded.

v_gene: TRBV27; d_gene: -; j_gene: TRBJ1-2; abundance: once; CDR3nt: TGTGCCAGCAGAGCAACCTCAGGGATCTATGGCTACACCTTC; CDR3aa: CASRATSGIYGYTF
v_gene: TRBV7-9; d_gene: TRBD1; j_gene: TRBJ1-2; abundance: -; CDR3nt: TGTGCCAGCAGCTTGACAGGGGGCGTTGGGTTTGGCTACACCTTC; CDR3aa: CASSLTGGVGFGYTF
v_gene: TRBV9; d_gene: TRBD1; j_gene: TRBJ2-2; abundance: -; CDR3nt: TGTGCCAGCAGCCTGGTACAGGGGGCGGTACCCACCGGGGAGCTGTTTTTT; CDR3aa: CASSLVQGAVPTGELFF
v_gene: TRBV11-3; d_gene: TRBD1; j_gene: TRBJ2-3; abundance: -; CDR3nt: TGTGCCAGCAGCCAAAGAGGGGGCGCAGATACGCAGTATTTT; CDR3aa: CASSQRGGADTQYF
v_gene: TRBV28; d_gene: -; j_gene: TRBJ1-3; abundance: -; CDR3nt: TGTGCCAGCATCTCCGGGGGGGCGGTTGGAAACACCATATATTTT; CDR3aa: CASISGGAVGNTIYF
v_gene: TRBV28; d_gene: TRBD1; j_gene: TRBJ1-2; abundance: -; CDR3nt: TGTGCCACCCTTACCGGGACAGGGAATGGCTACACCTTC; CDR3aa: CATLTGTGNGYTF
v_gene: TRBV28; d_gene: -; j_gene: TRBJ2-7; abundance: few; CDR3nt: TGTGCCAGCAGTTTTCGCCGGTTTCGGGTCTACGAGCAGTACTTC; CDR3aa: CASSFRRFRVYEQYF
v_gene: TRBV5-4; d_gene: TRBD1; j_gene: TRBJ1-2; abundance: -; CDR3nt: TGTGCCAGCAGCCGGGACAGGGCTAACTATGGCTACACCTTC; CDR3aa: CASSRDRANYGYTF
v_gene: TRBV5-4; d_gene: TRBD2; j_gene: TRBJ2-1; abundance: -; CDR3nt: TGTGCCAGCAGCTCCTTGACTAGCGGGAGGTCATCTGAGCAGTTCTTC; CDR3aa: CASSSLTSGRSSEQFF
v_gene: TRBV7-9; d_gene: TRBD1; j_gene: TRBJ2-7; abundance: -; CDR3nt: TGTGCCAGCAGCTTCGGACAGGGGGAAGGGTACTTC; CDR3aa: CASSFGQGEGYF
v_gene: TRBV4-1; d_gene: -; j_gene: TRBJ1-1; abundance: -; CDR3nt: TGCGCCAGCAGCCAAGAGGTAGGGGTGAACACTGAAGCTTTCTTT; CDR3aa: CASSQEVGVNTEAFF
v_gene: TRBV28; d_gene: -; j_gene: TRBJ2-7; abundance: -; CDR3nt: TGTGCCAGCAGTTTGCAGTTTGGCAGCTCCTACGAGCAGTACTTC; CDR3aa: CASSLQFGSSYEQYF
v_gene: TRBV9; d_gene: TRBD1; j_gene: TRBJ2-1; abundance: -; CDR3nt: TGTGCCAGCAGCGCAGGACAGGGCAGGAATGAGCAGTTCTTC; CDR3aa: CASSAGQGRNEQFF
v_gene: TRBV5-8; d_gene: -; j_gene: TRBJ1-1; abundance: -; CDR3nt: TGTGCCAGCAGCCTCCGACACCCTGAAGCTTTCTTT; CDR3aa: CASSLRHPEAFF
v_gene: TRBV19; d_gene: TRBD1; j_gene: TRBJ1-1; abundance: few; CDR3nt: TGTGCCAGTAGTGGTGGGACAGGGCGGAAAAACAAAGGAAAATACACTGAAGCTTTCTTT; CDR3aa: CASSGGTGRKNKGKYTEAFF
v_gene: TRBV5-4; d_gene: TRBD1; j_gene: TRBJ2-7; abundance: -; CDR3nt: TGTGCCAGCAGCTCAACAGGGGGTACCTACGAGCAGTACTTC; CDR3aa: CASSSTGGTYEQYF
v_gene: TRBV14; d_gene: -; j_gene: TRBJ2-2; abundance: -; CDR3nt: TGTGCCAGCAGCCAAGAAGTGTTGAGTTTGTCCGGGGAGCTGTTTTTT; CDR3aa: CASSQEVLSLSGELFF
v_gene: TRBV5-4; d_gene: TRBD2; j_gene: TRBJ2-3; abundance: few; CDR3nt: TGTGCCAGCACCGGGACTAGCGGGTTTAGCACAGATACGCAGTATTTT; CDR3aa: CASTGTSGFSTDTQYF
v_gene: TRBV19; d_gene: TRBD1; j_gene: TRBJ1-5; abundance: once; CDR3nt: TGTGCCAGTAGTATAAATACTGCCGGGACAGGGCTTTTAAGGCCCCAGCATTTT; CDR3aa: CASSINTAGTGLLRPQHF
v_gene: TRBV6-1; d_gene: TRBD1; j_gene: TRBJ2-1; abundance: -; CDR3nt: TGTGCCAGCAATATACCGGGACAGGGGGCAGGTGAGCAGTTCTTC; CDR3aa: CASNIPGQGAGEQFF
v_gene: TRBV7-2; d_gene: -; j_gene: TRBJ2-2; abundance: once; CDR3nt: TGTGCCAGCAGCTTAGGTTGGGGAGGCGGGGAGCTGTTTTTT; CDR3aa: CASSLGWGGGELFF
v_gene: TRBV5-1; d_gene: TRBD2; j_gene: TRBJ2-5; abundance: -; CDR3nt: TGCGCCAGCAGCTTACCTCCGGCTAGCGGGAGGGCCGGGCAGACCCAGTACTTC; CDR3aa: CASSLPPASGRAGQTQYF